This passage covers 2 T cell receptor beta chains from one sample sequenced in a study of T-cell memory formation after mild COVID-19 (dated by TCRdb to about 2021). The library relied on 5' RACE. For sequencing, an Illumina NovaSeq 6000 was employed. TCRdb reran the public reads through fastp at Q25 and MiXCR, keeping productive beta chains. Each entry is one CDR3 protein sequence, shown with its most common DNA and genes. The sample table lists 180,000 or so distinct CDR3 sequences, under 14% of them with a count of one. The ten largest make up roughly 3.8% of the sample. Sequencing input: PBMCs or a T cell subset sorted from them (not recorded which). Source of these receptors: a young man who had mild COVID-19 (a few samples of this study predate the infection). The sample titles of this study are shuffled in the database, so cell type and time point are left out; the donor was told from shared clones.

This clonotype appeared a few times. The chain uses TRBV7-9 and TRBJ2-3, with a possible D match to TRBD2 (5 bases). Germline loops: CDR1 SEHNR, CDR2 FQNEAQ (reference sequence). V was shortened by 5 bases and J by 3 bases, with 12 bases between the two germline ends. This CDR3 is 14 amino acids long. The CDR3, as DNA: TGTGCCAGCAGCATTTACGGAGGTACAGATACGCAGTATTTT. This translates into CASSIYGGTDTQYF.

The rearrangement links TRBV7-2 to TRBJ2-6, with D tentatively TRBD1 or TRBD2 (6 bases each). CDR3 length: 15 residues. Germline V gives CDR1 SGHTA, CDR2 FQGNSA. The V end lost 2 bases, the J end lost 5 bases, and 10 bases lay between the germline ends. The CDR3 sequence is CASSLRGAWANVLTF. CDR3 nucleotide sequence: TGTGCCAGCAGCTTAAGGGGGGCTTGGGCCAACGTCCTGACTTTC.